The entry below describes one TCR beta chain. The data derive from a study of blood T cell repertoires in COVID-19. Overall study: Collection of acute and convalescent COVID-19 samples took place in the United States, Italy and Spain. T cells, B-cell-depleted T cells, or PBMCs provided the cDNA or gDNA that served as material.

Per the study methods: By means of reference gene primer amplification, nucleated cell counts were estimated. The method was immunoSEQ multiplex PCR; TCRdb's version includes in-frame clones alone and lacks a portion of them. V, J and clone size derive from that table, while D and trimming were established from the DNA sequence. This sample has fewer than 500,000 clones, with 70% to 90% found just once. Germline V gene data show CDR1 as SEHNR and CDR2 as FQNEAQ (reference sequence). Germline trimming cut 6 bases from V and 9 bases from J; bases unmatched to any gene: 11. There are 16 residues in the CDR3. The Seattle patients joined while their infection was active and were tracked longitudinally afterward.

J is TRBJ2-1 and V is TRBV7-9, with TRBD2 matching over 13 bases. The clonotype was recovered from a man between 18 and 35 years old with COVID-19, enrolled during active disease. Sequenced input: peripheral blood. The CDR3, as DNA: TGTGCCAGCAGACCAAGACTAGCGGGGGGTTCAATTGAGCAGTTCTTC. This gives the protein CASRPRLAGGSIEQFF.